Sequencing of this T cell receptor beta chain was carried out in a study of CD8 T cells in Susac syndrome. CDR3 length equals 15 residues. With 2 bases removed from V and 5 bases from J, the gap between germline ends came to 14 bases. Reverse transcription of 0.5 to 1 ug RNA was carried out with random hexamers. TCRdb re-analysed the immunoSEQ multiplex PCR reads in MiXCR, keeping a single row per CDR3 protein. The sample has about 240,000 distinct CDR3 sequences, 90% to 96% seen once. Only one count was recorded for this clonotype. The chain joins TRBV12-3 or TRBV12-4 to TRBJ2-3; TRBD2 might be the D (5 bases). The TCR was taken from a human donor with Susac syndrome. Sequencing used CD4+ T cells from PBMCs. CDR3 bases: TGTGCCAGCAGTTTATTCTCGGGGAGAGTAGATACGCAGTATTTT. It specifies CASSLFSGRVDTQYF.